This T cell receptor (beta chain) came from a study of T and B cells in COVID-19 patients. This clonotype counts as medium-sized. The V gene lost 2 bases and the J gene lost 1 base, with 14 bases spanning the gap. CDR1 and CDR2 (germline): KGHSH, LQKENI. The CDR3 covers 16 residues. Blood genomic DNA input for TRB amplification was roughly 250-550 ng. BIOMED2 TRB-A/B primer pools were used in multiplex TRB PCR. TCRdb analysed the multiplex PCR reads with MiXCR anew, one entry per CDR3 protein. Seen here are about 5,400 distinct CDR3 sequences, about 30% observed once, and the top ten hold roughly 13%. The receptor's source is a human donor with active COVID-19. Sequenced: blood. The chain couples TRBV18 to TRBJ2-5; D possibly matches TRBD1 or TRBD2 (7 bases each). CDR3 nucleotide sequence: TGTGCCAGCTCACCAGAGGGGGCGGGAGCCCAAGAGACCCAGTACTTC. This encodes CASSPEGAGAQETQYF. Together with reference TRBV18 and TRBJ2-5, the CDR3 gives the full variable domain: NAGVMQNPRHLVRRRGQEARLRCSPMKGHSHVYWYRQLPEEGLKFMVYLQKENIIDESGMPKERFSAEFPKEGPSILRIQQVVRGDSAAYFCASSPEGAGAQETQYFGPGTRLLVL.